This record concerns one TCR beta chain sequence. Naivety among CD8 cells was defined by CD45RO negativity and positive CCR7 selection, thereby excluding terminally differentiated effector memory CD45RA+ cells. The assay was immunoSEQ multiplex PCR, and TCRdb's table has in-frame clones only and misses some. The table has about 580,000 clones, about 98% seen once. The entry originates in a study of shared clonotypes between healthy human individuals. CDR1 is LNHDA, CDR2 SQIVND, per germline (reference sequence). There are 14 residues in the CDR3. Trimming pared 4 bases from V and 1 base from J, leaving 10 bases between.

The sequenced sample consisted of naive CD8+ T cells sorted from blood. The TCR sequence derives from a man between 25 and 39 years old in good health. V gene TRBV19 combines with J gene TRBJ1-1; D is perhaps TRBD1 (6 bases). The CDR3, as DNA: TGTGCCAGTAGTACCATGGGACAGAACACTGAAGCTTTCTTT. It yields the protein CASSTMGQNTEAFF. Drawing the rest from reference TRBV19 and TRBJ1-1, the complete variable domain is DGGITQSPKYLFRKEGQNVTLSCEQNLNHDAMYWYRQDPGQGLRLIYYSQIVNDFQKGDIAEGYSVSREKKESFPLTVTSAQKNPTAFYLCASSTMGQNTEAFFGQGTRLTVV.